Shown below are 20 T cell receptor beta chains from a single sample sequenced in a study of cytomegalovirus exposure and HLA in healthy donors. The PCR ran on 60 Vbeta and 13 Jbeta primers. The repertoire was sequenced with immunoSEQ multiplex PCR; TCRdb's copy has only in-frame clones and lacks some. The table lists some 170,000 clones, roughly four fifths of them singletons, with roughly 4.5% in the top ten. Sequencing was performed on PBMCs. These receptors were collected from a woman aged 18-29 years in good health and CMV-seropositive.

J is TRBJ2-1 and V is TRBV10-3; tentative D call: TRBD1 (6 bases). The V end was cut by 6 bases, the J end by 8 bases, with 14 bases between. The germline V gene encodes CDR1 ENHRY and CDR2 SYGVKD. The CDR3 is 13 residues long. The CDR3 region has the DNA TGTGCCATCAGGGGACCACAGGGTGATGAGCAGTTCTTC. Its translation is CAIRGPQGDEQFF.

The CDR3 reads CASSRRQGRTEAFF. CDR3 DNA: TGTGCCAGCAGCCGGCGACAGGGGAGGACTGAAGCTTTCTTT. The chain joins TRBV6-5 to TRBJ1-1; 8 bases map to TRBD1. Germline CDR1 reads MNHEY; CDR2 reads SVGAGI. The CDR3 totals 14 residues. Trimming at V came to 6 bases and at J to 5 bases, leaving 8 bases not matched to a gene.

The chain uses TRBV19 and TRBJ1-5, with TRBD1 matching over 7 bases. V lost 4 bases, J lost 3 bases, and 9 bases stayed unmatched. The germline V gene encodes CDR1 LNHDA and CDR2 SQIVND (reference sequence). CDR3 length: 16 residues. The CDR3 is CASSRTGQDHNQPQHF. In DNA form, the CDR3 reads TGTGCCAGTAGTAGAACAGGACAGGACCACAATCAGCCCCAGCATTTT.

V and J are TRBV11-2 and TRBJ2-1, with a weak D call TRBD2 (6 bases). CDR3 length equals 16 residues. The germline V gene has CDR1 SGHAT and CDR2 FQNNGV. The V end was cut by 3 bases, the J end by 5 bases, with 17 bases between. The CDR3 spells CASSLGLGGTNNEQFF. In DNA, the CDR3 is TGTGCCAGCAGCTTGGGCCTCGGGGGTACAAACAATGAGCAGTTCTTC. Combining the CDR3 with reference TRBV11-2 and TRBJ2-1 gives the whole variable domain EAGVAQSPRYKIIEKRQSVAFWCNPISGHATLYWYQQILGQGPKLLIQFQNNGVVDDSQLPKDRFSAERLKGVDSTLKIQPAKLEDSAVYLCASSLGLGGTNNEQFFGPGTRLTVL.

The chain employs TRBV10-3 and TRBJ2-3; 7 positions agree with TRBD2. Germline loops: CDR1 ENHRY, CDR2 SYGVKD. The CDR3 runs 15 residues. J was trimmed by 0 bases and V by 2 bases; bases with no gene match: 2. The CDR3, as DNA: TGTGCCATCAGTGAGGGGCGGGGGAGCACAGATACGCAGTATTTT. Its protein is CAISEGRGSTDTQYF.

The chain joins TRBV7-2 to TRBJ2-3, with 9 bases lining up with TRBD2. Trimming cost V 1 base and J 6 bases; bases outside gene matches: 5. In germline, CDR1 is SGHTA, CDR2 FQGNSA. This CDR3 has 15 residues. The CDR3 reads CASSLVGLAPDTQYF. The CDR3 DNA reads TGTGCCAGCAGCTTAGTGGGACTAGCACCCGATACGCAGTATTTT.

The chain carries TRBV29-1 and TRBJ2-7, with D maybe TRBD1 (6 bases). This CDR3 is 13 amino acids long. The ends were cut back, 4 bases at V and 2 bases at J, with 12 bases in the middle. The germline V gene encodes CDR1 SQVTM and CDR2 ANQGSEA. CDR3 sequence reads: CSVALDRPYEQYF. The CDR3 region has the DNA TGCAGCGTTGCCCTGGACAGACCCTACGAGCAGTACTTC.

The chain joins TRBV4-1 to TRBJ1-2; the D is unclear. Trimming left V 4 bases short and J 4 bases short, with 16 bases between. The CDR3 covers 15 residues. The germline V gene has CDR1 MGHRA and CDR2 YSYEKL. The CDR3 sequence is CASSLSSTEFYGYTF. The CDR3 DNA sequence: TGCGCCAGCAGCCTAAGCAGCACAGAGTTCTATGGCTACACCTTC.

The chain has TRBV4-3 and TRBJ2-1, with 8 bases fitting TRBD1. There are 17 residues in the CDR3. Trimming took 0 bases from V and 2 from J; bases not matched to a gene: 6. Germline lookup yields CDR1 LGHNA and CDR2 YSLEER. Here the CDR3 DNA reads TGCGCCAGCAGCCAAGATTTCGCAGGGGGCGCCTACAATGAGCAGTTCTTC. Its protein is CASSQDFAGGAYNEQFF.

This clone was observed once. The gene calls are TRBV11-1 and TRBJ2-1; 7 bases agree with TRBD2. The CDR3 is made up of 15 amino acids. The V gene's germline CDR1 is SGHAT and CDR2 FQDESV (reference sequence). The V and J ends lost 0 bases and 10 bases, in that order; junction bases with no gene match: 9. This CDR3 reads CASSLAGGVSREQFF. The CDR3 DNA reads TGTGCCAGCAGCTTAGCGGGGGGGGTCAGCCGAGAGCAGTTCTTC.

The J gene is TRBJ1-2, the V gene TRBV10-1; D remains ambiguous. Trimming stripped 0 bases from V and 8 bases from J, with 10 bases between. Germline V gene lookup returns CDR1 WNHNN and CDR2 SYGVQD (reference sequence). The CDR3 loop spans 13 amino acids. The DNA for the CDR3 is TGCGCCAGCAGTGAGTCGGCGGCTGGGGGCTACACCTTC. Residues: CASSESAAGGYTF.

V gene TRBV11-2 combines with J gene TRBJ2-7; TRBD2 matches 9 bases. The ends lost 4 bases at V and 5 bases at J; junction bases unmatched: 21. CDR3 length equals 19 residues. Per germline, CDR1 SGHAT and CDR2 FQNNGV. CDR3 nucleotide sequence: TGTGCCAGCAGCTCCACTCCGGGAGGGAAGCGGGGGACTAGCCACGAGCAGTACTTC. Protein sequence: CASSSTPGGKRGTSHEQYF.

The chain employs TRBV2 and TRBJ1-4; no firm D call. V was cut by 4 bases and J by 6 bases, with 9 bases left in between. Germline CDR1 is SNHLY and CDR2 is FYNNEI. This CDR3 is 13 amino acids long. The chain's CDR3 is CASSGGSYEKLFF. The CDR3, as DNA: TGTGCCAGCAGTGGAGGGAGTTATGAAAAACTGTTTTTT.

This clone was found once. The V call is TRBV5-6, the J call TRBJ2-3; TRBD2 matches at 7 bases. The CDR3 is 16 amino acids. The germline V gene has CDR1 SGHDT and CDR2 YYEEEE. After removal of 2 bases from V and 2 bases from J, the junction contained 8 bases not matched to a gene. The CDR3 DNA reads as TGTGCCAGCAGCTTTTCTAGCGGTCCCTTCACAGATACGCAGTATTTT. Protein sequence: CASSFSSGPFTDTQYF.

The V and J genes are TRBV25-1 and TRBJ2-5; 11 bases align to TRBD2. Per germline, CDR1 MGHDK and CDR2 SYGVNS. This CDR3 has 17 amino acids. Germline trimming cut 0 bases from V and 4 bases from J; bases unmatched to any gene: 7. The CDR3 here is CASSEYGGSGGAETQYF. In DNA, the CDR3 is TGTGCCAGCAGTGAATATGGGGGTAGCGGGGGGGCAGAGACCCAGTACTTC.

J is TRBJ2-7 and V is TRBV7-9; possible D gene TRBD2, 6 bases. Germline V gene data show CDR1 as SEHNR and CDR2 as FQNEAQ (reference sequence). This CDR3 has 12 amino acids. V was pared by 5 bases and J by 2 bases, with 7 bases between. The CDR3 nucleotides are TGTGCCAGCAGCCCGGGGGCCTACGAGCAGTACTTC. It translates to CASSPGAYEQYF.

The V and J genes are TRBV4-1 and TRBJ1-2, with TRBD1 as a possible D gene (6 bases). Germline CDR1 MGHRA, CDR2 YSYEKL. This CDR3 is 16 amino acids long. V dropped 4 bases and J dropped 8 bases, with 23 bases sitting between them. The CDR3 nucleotides are TGCGCCAGCAGCCCAACCCCTTCATGGCCAGGGGACGGCTACACCTTC. Translating gives CASSPTPSWPGDGYTF.

The chain links TRBV15 to TRBJ1-4, with D uncertain. The CDR3 covers 13 residues. V lost 6 bases to trimming and J lost 3 bases, with 8 bases between them. CDR1 is LNHNV, CDR2 YYDKDF, per germline (reference sequence). The CDR3 DNA is TGTGCCACCAGACAGCCACCTAATGAAAAACTGTTTTTT. Amino acids: CATRQPPNEKLFF.

The chain recombines TRBV28 with TRBJ1-5; D is unresolved. V lost 4 bases and J lost 6, with 4 bases in between. The CDR3 loop spans 11 amino acids. The V gene's germline CDR1 is MDHEN and CDR2 SYDVKM. The CDR3 loop is CASSSGQPQHF. The DNA for the CDR3 is TGTGCCAGCAGTTCGGGTCAGCCCCAGCATTTT.

This clone has only one observation. The missing conserved phenylalanine or tryptophan at the end of this CDR3 makes a read error likely. The J gene is TRBJ1-2, the V gene TRBV5-6; D is perhaps TRBD1 (5 bases). V lost 4 bases, J lost 2 bases, and 6 bases lay in between. Germline lookup yields CDR1 SGHDT and CDR2 YYEEEE. The CDR3 extends over 12 amino acids. This CDR3 is CASSQGNYGYTL. CDR3 in DNA: TGTGCCAGCAGCCAGGGAAACTATGGCTACACCCTC.